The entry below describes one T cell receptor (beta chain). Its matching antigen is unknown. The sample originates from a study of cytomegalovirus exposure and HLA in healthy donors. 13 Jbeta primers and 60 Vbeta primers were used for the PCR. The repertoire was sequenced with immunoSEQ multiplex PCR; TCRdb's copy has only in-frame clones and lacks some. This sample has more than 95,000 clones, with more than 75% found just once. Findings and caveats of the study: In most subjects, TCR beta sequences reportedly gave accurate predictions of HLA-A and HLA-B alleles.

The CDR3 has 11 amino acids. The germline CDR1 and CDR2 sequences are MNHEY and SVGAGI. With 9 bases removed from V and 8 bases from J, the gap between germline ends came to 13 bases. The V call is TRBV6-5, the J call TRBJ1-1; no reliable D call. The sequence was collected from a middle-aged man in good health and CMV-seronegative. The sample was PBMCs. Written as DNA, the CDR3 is TGTGCCAGTCAGACGGGAAGAGAAGCTTTCTTT. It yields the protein CASQTGREAFF.